This TCR beta chain is from a study of T cell responses to AZD1222 COVID-19 vaccine. Study-level findings and limits: The peak T cell response came first, and repertoires were sampled only after it. After two AZD1222 doses, spike-specific TCR breadth and depth rose versus day 0. Vaccine-related CD4 TCRs covered spike, predominating at 160-218 and 743-854.

Comments on this clone: What it recognizes is unknown.

Sequencing used immunoSEQ multiplex PCR; TCRdb keeps in-frame clones, though not all of them. The sample lists some 84,000 clones, 80% to 90% seen once, with 6% to 9% in the top ten. The CDR3 runs 14 residues. Trimming took 9 bases from V and 0 from J; bases not matched to a gene: 4. CDR1 MDHEN and CDR2 SYDVKM come from the germline V gene. This clonotype was obtained from an adult in good health. This sequence joins TRBV28 and TRBJ2-2; TRBD1 aligns across 7 bases. The sequences come from peripheral blood, collected on day 0 of AZD1222 vaccination. The CDR3 DNA follows: TGTGCCAGTAAGGGACAGCCGAACACCGGGGAGCTGTTTTTT. Translation: CASKGQPNTGELFF.